Presented here are 25 T cell receptor beta chains from one specimen sequenced in a study of shared clonotypes between healthy human individuals. TCRdb's copy holds only in-frame clones and misses some; the assay was immunoSEQ multiplex PCR. Found here are 2 million to 2.5 million clones, over 85% of them singletons; the top ten hold roughly 1.1%. As defined, naive CD8 cells were CD45RO-negative and positively selected for CCR7, with terminally differentiated effector memory CD45RA+ cells excluded. Sequencing was carried out using naive CD8+ T cells sorted from blood. The receptor source for this set is a man younger than 30 in good health.

The chain carries TRBV5-1 and TRBJ1-4; D unclear. The CDR3 is 14 amino acids. Trimming cost V 3 bases and J 5 bases, with 11 bases left between them. CDR1 SGHRS and CDR2 YFSETQ come from the germline V gene. The CDR3 protein is CASSSDGSNEKLFF. The CDR3 DNA reads as TGCGCCAGCAGCTCGGACGGTTCAAATGAAAAACTGTTTTTT.

V usage is TRBV6-5 and J usage is TRBJ1-1, with no clear D. This CDR3 is 13 amino acids long. V was cut by 8 bases and J by 3 bases, with 13 bases left in between. The germline gives CDR1 MNHEY, CDR2 SVGAGI. The CDR3 loop reads CASRQALYTEAFF. In nucleotides, the CDR3 is TGTGCCAGCCGGCAAGCCTTATACACTGAAGCTTTCTTT.

The chain uses TRBV18 and TRBJ2-7; 10 bases match TRBD2. CDR3 length: 21 amino acids. J lost 2 bases, V lost 0 bases, and 19 bases had no gene match. Per germline, CDR1 KGHSH and CDR2 LQKENI. The CDR3 protein is CASSPPDFSGGAGKGPYEQYF. CDR3 sequence (DNA): TGTGCCAGCTCACCACCTGACTTCAGCGGGGGGGCCGGTAAGGGTCCCTACGAGCAGTACTTC.

CDR3 amino acids: CASALGVQYF. Written as DNA, the CDR3 is TGCGCCAGCGCGCTTGGTGTGCAGTACTTC. J is TRBJ2-7 and V is TRBV5-1; no clear D. V lost 7 bases, J lost 9 bases, and 11 bases lay in between. CDR3 size: 10 residues. Per the germline V gene, CDR1 is SGHRS and CDR2 is YFSETQ.

This sequence joins TRBV6-1 and TRBJ1-5; D call uncertain. CDR1 and CDR2 from the germline V gene are MNHNS and SASEGT. The CDR3 is 14 residues long. Deletions cut 7 bases from V and 0 bases from J, with 10 bases between. The CDR3 is CASNWLDSNQPQHF. The CDR3 coding sequence is TGTGCCAGCAATTGGTTGGATAGCAATCAGCCCCAGCATTTT.

The chain carries TRBV30 and TRBJ2-1, with D possibly matching TRBD1 (6 bases). Trimming removed 1 base at V and 8 bases at J, with 18 bases between. The CDR3 is 15 residues long. Germline-derived CDR1 and CDR2 are GTSNPN and SVGIG (reference sequence). The CDR3 bases are TGTGCCTGGAGTGCTGTCGAAACAGGGTGGCATGAGCAGTTCTTC. It specifies CAWSAVETGWHEQFF.

This clone has just one count. The CDR3 nucleotides are TGTGCCAGCAGCGCACTGACCGGGGACCTAAAGGGCCCTGAAGCTTTCTTT. Translation: CASSALTGDLKGPEAFF. This rearrangement joins TRBV7-2 to TRBJ1-1; D may be TRBD1 (5 bases). Trimming left V 5 bases short and J 6 bases short, with 25 bases between. Germline lookup yields CDR1 SGHTA and CDR2 FQGNSA. The CDR3 sequence is 17 residues long.

The gene calls are TRBV6-1 and TRBJ1-1; D unresolved. Trimming removed 3 bases at V and 4 bases at J, with 18 bases between. The CDR3 runs 16 residues. From germline, CDR1 is MNHNS and CDR2 SASEGT. CDR3 sequence (DNA): TGTGCCAGCAGTGATTCAGGCCCCTTGTTGGGCACTGAAGCTTTCTTT. Residues: CASSDSGPLLGTEAFF.

V and J are TRBV9 and TRBJ2-3; D is undetermined. V lost 1 base, J lost 2 bases, and 20 bases lay in between. Germline CDR1 SGDLS, CDR2 YYNGEE. CDR3 length: 18 residues. This chain's CDR3 is CASSVSPVGSVNTDTQYF. CDR3 DNA sequence: TGTGCCAGCAGCGTATCGCCCGTGGGCTCCGTGAACACAGATACGCAGTATTTT.

Note on this clone: The same CDR3 can be traced to other DNA sequences in this sample. V usage is TRBV2 and J usage is TRBJ1-1; D gene uncertain. The V gene's germline CDR1 is SNHLY and CDR2 FYNNEI. The CDR3 contains 13 residues. The V and J ends lost 3 bases and 5 bases respectively, with 10 bases between them. CDR3 sequence (DNA): TGTGCCAGCAGTGAGTTACAGAATACTGAAGCTTTCTTT. It is translated as CASSELQNTEAFF.

The chain links TRBV6-5 to TRBJ2-5; D may be TRBD2 (6 bases). V was pared by 2 bases and J by 3 bases, with 16 bases between. Germline V gene data show CDR1 as MNHEY and CDR2 as SVGAGI. This CDR3 contains 16 residues. The CDR3 region has the DNA TGTGCCAGCAGTTACACACTCCTGGCTAGCGAAGAGACCCAGTACTTC. It specifies CASSYTLLASEETQYF.

The chain combines TRBV4-3 with TRBJ2-3, with D possibly matching TRBD2 (6 bases). V lost 0 bases and J 0 bases, leaving 19 bases between the germline ends. This CDR3 is built from 19 residues. Germline CDR1 is LGHNA and CDR2 is YSLEER. Here the CDR3 reads CASSQDGAGLGLSTDTQYF. In nucleotides, the CDR3 is TGCGCCAGCAGCCAAGATGGAGCGGGTTTGGGTCTTAGCACAGATACGCAGTATTTT.

V usage is TRBV14 and J usage is TRBJ2-7; 8 bases map to TRBD2. CDR3 length: 16 residues. V lost 0 bases, J lost 3 bases, and 7 bases stayed unmatched. CDR1 is SGHDN, CDR2 FVKESK, per germline. CDR3 loop: CASSQDNSGVLYEQYF. The CDR3 DNA reads as TGTGCCAGCAGCCAAGACAATAGCGGGGTACTCTACGAGCAGTACTTC.

This clone was seen a single time. The chain couples TRBV5-1 to TRBJ2-1; TRBD2 agrees at 11 bases. V dropped 4 bases and J dropped 7; count of bases not matched to a gene: 4. Germline CDR1 SGHRS, CDR2 YFSETQ. This CDR3 is 14 amino acids long. The CDR3 reads CASSPLAGGNEQFF. DNA of the CDR3: TGCGCCAGCAGCCCTCTAGCGGGGGGTAATGAGCAGTTCTTC.

The chain has TRBV5-1 and TRBJ2-7, with 9 bases fitting TRBD1. The J segment lost 4 bases and the V segment lost 3 bases, leaving 8 bases of the junction unmatched. The CDR3 length is 15 residues. CDR1 is SGHRS and CDR2 is YFSETQ in the germline V gene. This CDR3 reads CASSSLQGARYEQYF. The CDR3 DNA reads as TGCGCCAGCAGCTCATTACAGGGGGCGAGGTACGAGCAGTACTTC.

The chain has TRBV28 and TRBJ2-4; TRBD1 might be the D (6 bases). Germline V CDR1 and CDR2: MDHEN, SYDVKM. CDR3 length equals 13 residues. Trimming cost V 4 bases and J 8 bases, with 12 bases left between them. CDR3: CASSWTDLDIQYF. The CDR3 DNA sequence: TGTGCCAGCAGTTGGACAGATTTAGACATTCAGTACTTC.

V usage is TRBV6-4 and J usage is TRBJ1-2; D is unresolved. The CDR3 contains 11 residues. Trimming removed 8 bases at V and 3 bases at J, with 7 bases between. Germline loops: CDR1 MRHNA, CDR2 SNTAGT. Written as DNA, the CDR3 is TGTGCCAGCGAGGTATACTATGGCTACACCTTC. Its translation: CASEVYYGYTF.

V is TRBV6-1 and J is TRBJ2-7; the D is unclear. V shed 5 bases and J shed 2 bases, with 16 bases lying between them. CDR1 is MNHNS and CDR2 is SASEGT in the germline V gene. The CDR3 length is 15 residues. CDR3 sequence reads: CASSPPRTPTYEQYF. In nucleotides, the CDR3 is TGTGCCAGCAGTCCTCCGAGGACGCCGACCTACGAGCAGTACTTC.

The chain employs TRBV29-1 and TRBJ1-2; tentatively, D is TRBD1 (5 bases). Trimming shortened V by 7 bases and J by 6 bases, and 18 bases separated the two germline ends. The CDR3 totals 13 residues. From germline, CDR1 is SQVTM and CDR2 ANQGSEA. The CDR3 protein is CSARDSPGDGYTF. For the CDR3, the DNA is TGCAGCGCGCGGGACTCCCCTGGGGATGGCTACACCTTC.

The gene calls are TRBV10-1 and TRBJ1-1, with TRBD1 as a possible D gene (6 bases). V gave up 6 bases and J gave up 1 base, with 12 bases separating them. The CDR3 loop spans 14 amino acids. The germline CDR1 and CDR2 sequences are WNHNN and SYGVQD (reference sequence). The CDR3 bases are TGCGCCAGCAGCTCAGGGGATTCGAACACTGAAGCTTTCTTT. This encodes CASSSGDSNTEAFF.

The rearrangement joins TRBV4-3 to TRBJ2-3; 8 bases match TRBD1. The CDR3 has 13 residues. The V gene end was trimmed by 4 bases and the J gene end by 5 bases; junction bases not matched to a gene: 2. Germline CDR1 is LGHNA and CDR2 is YSLEER. CDR3 in amino acids: CASSPDRGDTQYF. The CDR3, as DNA: TGCGCCAGCAGCCCCGACAGGGGAGATACGCAGTATTTT.

The chain recombines TRBV14 with TRBJ2-1, with unresolved D. CDR3 length: 18 amino acids. From germline, CDR1 is SGHDN and CDR2 FVKESK. Trimming took off 3 bases at V and 8 bases at J, with 26 bases between the two ends. The CDR3 DNA is TGTGCCAGCAGCCACTCACCTGGCAGAGCAGTAGGTATCCATGAGCAGTTCTTC. It translates to CASSHSPGRAVGIHEQFF.

As concerns this clone: The sample has other DNA sequences that encode this CDR3 too. The rearrangement joins TRBV19 to TRBJ2-7, with D perhaps TRBD1 or TRBD2 (5 bases each). Germline V gives CDR1 LNHDA, CDR2 SQIVND (reference sequence). Trimming removed 6 bases at V and 1 base at J, with 13 bases between. The CDR3 totals 14 residues. The CDR3 nucleotides are TGTGCCAGTAGCATAACCGGGGCTTCCTACGAGCAGTACTTC. Translation: CASSITGASYEQYF.

V is TRBV5-4 and J is TRBJ2-7, with a possible D match to TRBD2 (5 bases). Germline V gene data show CDR1 as SGHNT and CDR2 as YYREEE (reference sequence). The V end lost 4 bases, the J end lost 2 bases, and 16 bases lay between the germline ends. This CDR3 spans 15 amino acids. For the CDR3, the DNA is TGTGCCAGCAGCCTCGGACTGGATCTCGCCTACGAGCAGTACTTC. Its protein is CASSLGLDLAYEQYF. The entire variable domain, with the rest obtained from reference TRBV5-4 and TRBJ2-7, is as follows: ETGVTQSPTHLIKTRGQQVTLRCSSQSGHNTVSWYQQALGQGPQFIFQYYREEENGRGNFPPRFSGLQFPNYSSELNVNALELDDSALYLCASSLGLDLAYEQYFGPGTRLTVT.

V gene TRBV10-1 combines with J gene TRBJ2-5; 10 bases fit TRBD2. The germline V gene encodes CDR1 WNHNN and CDR2 SYGVQD (reference sequence). V was pared by 5 bases and J by 2 bases, with 5 bases of the junction left unmatched. This CDR3 comprises 15 residues. The CDR3: CASSKLAGAQETQYF. The CDR3 DNA reads TGCGCCAGCAGTAAGCTAGCGGGAGCTCAAGAGACCCAGTACTTC.